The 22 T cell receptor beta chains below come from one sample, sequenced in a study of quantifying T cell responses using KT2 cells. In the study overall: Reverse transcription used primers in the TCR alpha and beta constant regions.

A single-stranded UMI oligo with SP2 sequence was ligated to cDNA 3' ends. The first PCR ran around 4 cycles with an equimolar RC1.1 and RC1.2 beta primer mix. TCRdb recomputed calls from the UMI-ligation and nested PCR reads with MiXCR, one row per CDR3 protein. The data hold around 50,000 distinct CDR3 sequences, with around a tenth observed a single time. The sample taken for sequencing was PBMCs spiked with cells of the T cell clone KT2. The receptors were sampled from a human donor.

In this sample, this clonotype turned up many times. The CDR3 reads CSVRKGSGENTIYF. CDR3 DNA sequence: TGCAGCGTTCGAAAGGGGTCTGGGGAAAACACCATATATTTT. The chain uses TRBV29-1 and TRBJ1-3, with D perhaps TRBD1 (5 bases). Trimming removed 5 bases from V and 6 bases from J, with 17 bases in between. CDR3 length: 14 amino acids. CDR1 is SQVTM, CDR2 ANQGSEA, per germline.

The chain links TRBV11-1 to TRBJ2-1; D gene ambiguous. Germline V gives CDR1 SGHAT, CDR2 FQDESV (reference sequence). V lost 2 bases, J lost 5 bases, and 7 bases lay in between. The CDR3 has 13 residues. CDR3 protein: CASSLSANNEQFF. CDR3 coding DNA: TGTGCCAGCAGCTTAAGTGCAAACAATGAGCAGTTCTTC.

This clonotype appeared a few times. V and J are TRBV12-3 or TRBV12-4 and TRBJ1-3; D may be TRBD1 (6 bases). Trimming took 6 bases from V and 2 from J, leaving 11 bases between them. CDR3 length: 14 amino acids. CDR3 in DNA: TGTGCCAGCAGCCGAAGGACAGCTGGAAACACCATATATTTT. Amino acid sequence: CASSRRTAGNTIYF.

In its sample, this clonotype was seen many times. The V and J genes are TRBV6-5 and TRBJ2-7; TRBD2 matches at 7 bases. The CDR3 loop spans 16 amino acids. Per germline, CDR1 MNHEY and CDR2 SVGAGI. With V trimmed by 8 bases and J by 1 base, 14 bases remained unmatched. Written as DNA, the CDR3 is TGTGCCAGCCGCCTAGGGGCTAGCGGCGGTTCCTACGAGCAGTACTTC. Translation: CASRLGASGGSYEQYF.

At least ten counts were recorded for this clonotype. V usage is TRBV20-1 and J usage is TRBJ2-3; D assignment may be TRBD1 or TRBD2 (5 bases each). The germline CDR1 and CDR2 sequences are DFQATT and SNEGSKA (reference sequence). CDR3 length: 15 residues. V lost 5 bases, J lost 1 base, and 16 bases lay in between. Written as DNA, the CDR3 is TGCAGTGCTTATTCTAGCATGGGGGGCACAGATACGCAGTATTTT. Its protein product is CSAYSSMGGTDTQYF.

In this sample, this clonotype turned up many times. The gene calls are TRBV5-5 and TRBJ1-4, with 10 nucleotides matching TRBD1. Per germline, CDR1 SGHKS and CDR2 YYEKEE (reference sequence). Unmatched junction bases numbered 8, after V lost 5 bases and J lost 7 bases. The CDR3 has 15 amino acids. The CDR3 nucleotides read TGTGCCAGCAGTCATCCGGGACAGGGGACTGAAAAACTGTTTTTT. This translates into CASSHPGQGTEKLFF.

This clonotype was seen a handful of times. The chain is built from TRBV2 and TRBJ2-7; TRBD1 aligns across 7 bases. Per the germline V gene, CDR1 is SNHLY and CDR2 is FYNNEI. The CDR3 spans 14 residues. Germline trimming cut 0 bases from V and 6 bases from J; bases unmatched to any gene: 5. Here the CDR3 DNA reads TGTGCCAGCAGTGAAGCAACAGGGGCCAGCGAGCAGTACTTC. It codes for CASSEATGASEQYF.

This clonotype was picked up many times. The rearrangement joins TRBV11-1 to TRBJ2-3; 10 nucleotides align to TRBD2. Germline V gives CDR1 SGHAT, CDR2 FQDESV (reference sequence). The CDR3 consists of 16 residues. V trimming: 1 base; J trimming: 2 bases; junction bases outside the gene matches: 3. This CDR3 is CASSLGGTSATDTQYF. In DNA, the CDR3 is TGTGCCAGCAGCTTAGGTGGGACTAGCGCCACAGATACGCAGTATTTT.

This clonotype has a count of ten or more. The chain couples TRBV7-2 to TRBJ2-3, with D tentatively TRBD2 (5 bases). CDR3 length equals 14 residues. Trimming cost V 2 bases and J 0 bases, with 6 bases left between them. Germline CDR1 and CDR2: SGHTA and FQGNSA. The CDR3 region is CASSLQRSTDTQYF. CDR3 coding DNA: TGTGCCAGCAGCTTACAGCGGAGCACAGATACGCAGTATTTT.

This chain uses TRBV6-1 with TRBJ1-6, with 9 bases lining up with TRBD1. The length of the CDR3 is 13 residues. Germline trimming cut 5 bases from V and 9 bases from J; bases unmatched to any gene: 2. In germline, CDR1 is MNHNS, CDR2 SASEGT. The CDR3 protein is CASSQTGGSPLHF. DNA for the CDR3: TGTGCCAGCAGTCAGACAGGGGGTTCACCCCTCCACTTT.

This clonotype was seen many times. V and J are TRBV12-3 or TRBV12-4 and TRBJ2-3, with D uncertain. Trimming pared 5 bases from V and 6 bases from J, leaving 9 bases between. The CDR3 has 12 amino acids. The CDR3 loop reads CASSQSVDTQYF. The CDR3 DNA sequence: TGTGCCAGCAGTCAATCCGTGGATACGCAGTATTTT.

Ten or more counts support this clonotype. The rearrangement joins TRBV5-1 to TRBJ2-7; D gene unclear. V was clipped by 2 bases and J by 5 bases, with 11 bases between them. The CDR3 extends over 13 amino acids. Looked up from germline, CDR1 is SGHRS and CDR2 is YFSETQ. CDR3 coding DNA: TGCGCCAGCAGCTTATTAACAAACGACGAGCAGTACTTC. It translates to CASSLLTNDEQYF.

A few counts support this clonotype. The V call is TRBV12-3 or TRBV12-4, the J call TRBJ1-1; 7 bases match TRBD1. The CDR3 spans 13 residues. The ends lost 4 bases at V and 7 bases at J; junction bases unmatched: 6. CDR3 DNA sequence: TGTGCCAGCAGTTCAAACAGGGGCGTTGAAGCTTTCTTT. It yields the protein CASSSNRGVEAFF.

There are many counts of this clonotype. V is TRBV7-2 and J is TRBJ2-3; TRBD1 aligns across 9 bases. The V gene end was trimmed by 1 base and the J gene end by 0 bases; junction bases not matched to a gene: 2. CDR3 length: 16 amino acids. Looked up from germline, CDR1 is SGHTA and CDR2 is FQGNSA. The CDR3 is CASSLDGTGSTDTQYF. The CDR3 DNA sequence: TGTGCCAGCAGCTTAGATGGGACAGGGAGCACAGATACGCAGTATTTT. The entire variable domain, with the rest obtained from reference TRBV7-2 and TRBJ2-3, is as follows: GAGVSQSPSNKVTEKGKDVELRCDPISGHTALYWYRQSLGQGLEFLIYFQGNSAPDKSGLPSDRFSAERTGGSVSTLTIQRTQQEDSAVYLCASSLDGTGSTDTQYFGPGTRLTVL.

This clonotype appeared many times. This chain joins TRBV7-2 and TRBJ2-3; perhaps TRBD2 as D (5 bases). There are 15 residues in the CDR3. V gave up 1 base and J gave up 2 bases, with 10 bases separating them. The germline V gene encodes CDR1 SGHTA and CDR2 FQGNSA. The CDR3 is CASSLERLATDTQYF. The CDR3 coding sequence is TGTGCCAGCAGCTTAGAGAGGCTAGCCACAGATACGCAGTATTTT.

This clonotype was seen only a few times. DNA of the CDR3: TGTGCCAGCACTCCGGTCCCCGGGCCGCCCCCCAATCAGCCCCAGCATTTT. This translates into CASTPVPGPPPNQPQHF. The J gene is TRBJ1-5, the V gene TRBV6-2 or TRBV6-3; no firm D call. Trimming cost V 7 bases and J 3 bases, with 22 bases left between them. CDR1 is MNHEY and CDR2 is SVGEGT in the germline V gene. The CDR3 has 17 amino acids.

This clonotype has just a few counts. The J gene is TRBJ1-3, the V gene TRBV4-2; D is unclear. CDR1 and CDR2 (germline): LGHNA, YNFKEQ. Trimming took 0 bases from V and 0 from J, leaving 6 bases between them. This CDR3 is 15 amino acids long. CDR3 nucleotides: TGTGCCAGCAGCCAAGATAGCAGCTCTGGAAACACCATATATTTT. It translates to CASSQDSSSGNTIYF.

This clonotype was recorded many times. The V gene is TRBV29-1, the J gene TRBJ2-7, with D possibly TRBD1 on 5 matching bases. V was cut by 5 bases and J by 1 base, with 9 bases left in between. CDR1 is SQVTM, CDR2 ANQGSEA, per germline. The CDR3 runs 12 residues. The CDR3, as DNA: TGCAGCGTTTCACCAGGGTCCTACGAGCAGTACTTC. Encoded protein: CSVSPGSYEQYF.

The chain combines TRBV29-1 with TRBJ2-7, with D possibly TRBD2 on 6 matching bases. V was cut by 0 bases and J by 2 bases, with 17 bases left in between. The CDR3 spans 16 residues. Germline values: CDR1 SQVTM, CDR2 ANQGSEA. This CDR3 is CSVEDPAGTSTYEQYF. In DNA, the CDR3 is TGCAGCGTTGAAGATCCAGCGGGCACTTCTACCTACGAGCAGTACTTC.

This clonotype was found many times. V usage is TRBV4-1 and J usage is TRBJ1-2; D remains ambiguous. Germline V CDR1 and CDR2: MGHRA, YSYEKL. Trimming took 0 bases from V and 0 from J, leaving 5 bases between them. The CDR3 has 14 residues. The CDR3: CASSQDQTNYGYTF. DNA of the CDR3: TGCGCCAGCAGCCAAGATCAAACTAACTATGGCTACACCTTC.

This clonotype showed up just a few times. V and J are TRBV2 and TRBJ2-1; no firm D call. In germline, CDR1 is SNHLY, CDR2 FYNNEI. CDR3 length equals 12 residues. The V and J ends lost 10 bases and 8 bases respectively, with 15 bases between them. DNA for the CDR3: TGTGCCATCCCTCACCTTCGAGATGAGCAGTTCTTC. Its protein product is CAIPHLRDEQFF.

CDR3: CSASFRGSPLHF. In nucleotides, the CDR3 is TGCAGTGCTAGTTTCCGGGGTTCACCCCTCCACTTT. This chain links TRBV20-1 with TRBJ1-6; D remains ambiguous. The V end was cut by 3 bases, the J end by 9 bases, with 9 bases between. The CDR3 is 12 amino acids. CDR1 is DFQATT and CDR2 is SNEGSKA in the germline V gene (reference sequence).